This entry describes one T cell receptor beta chain. Its antigen is undetermined. Generated by immunoSEQ multiplex PCR, the TCRdb table keeps only in-frame clones and is missing some. The repertoire has 50,000 to 80,000 clones, more than 60% of them found once; the top ten carry more than 2%. Subsequent to less than 13 days of culture, CD4+ T cells were isolated. Two-dose BNT162b2 or mRNA-1273 vaccination was given to participants. Half-medium changes using IL-2 medium occurred on days 3 and 7. Trimming took off 1 base at V and 6 bases at J, with 13 bases between the two ends. The CDR3 covers 14 residues. Germline CDR1 SGHTA, CDR2 FQGNSA. The data originate from a study of vaccination effects on CD4 cells after COVID-19. Whole-study context: Each culture well received a few million PBMC. These cells were then cultured in IMDM with roughly 9 IU/ml IL-2 and 8.5 to 10 ug/ml peptides. The study's findings and limits: Only 1 of 255 vaccine-induced clones from healthy vaccinees cross-reacted with common cold coronaviruses. By a late point after vaccination, infection- and vaccine-induced clones had shrunk markedly through clonal contraction.

The chain has TRBV7-2 and TRBJ2-7; D is perhaps TRBD2 (6 bases). Sequencing used CD4+ T cells from PBMCs cultured without peptide, obtained after COVID-19 vaccination. The origin of this receptor is a human donor who received a COVID-19 vaccine. The CDR3 reads CASSLEETRGEQYV. The CDR3 coding sequence is TGTGCCAGCAGCTTAGAGGAGACTAGGGGCGAGCAGTACGTC.